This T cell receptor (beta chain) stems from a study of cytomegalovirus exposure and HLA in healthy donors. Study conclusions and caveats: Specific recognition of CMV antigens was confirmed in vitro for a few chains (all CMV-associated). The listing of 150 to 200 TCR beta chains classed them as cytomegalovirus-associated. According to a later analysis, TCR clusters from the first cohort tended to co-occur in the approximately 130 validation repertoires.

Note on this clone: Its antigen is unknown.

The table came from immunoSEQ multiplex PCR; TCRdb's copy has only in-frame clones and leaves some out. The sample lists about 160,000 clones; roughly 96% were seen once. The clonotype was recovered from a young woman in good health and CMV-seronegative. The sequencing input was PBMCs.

The CDR3 spells CASSYPGSVGYTF. CDR3 DNA sequence: TGTGCCAGCAGCTACCCGGGATCAGTAGGCTACACCTTC. The V call is TRBV7-3, the J call TRBJ1-2, with unresolved D. V was trimmed by 4 bases and J by 8 bases, leaving 14 bases between them. The CDR3 sequence is 13 residues long. CDR1 and CDR2 (germline): SGHTA, FQGTGA.